The text below deals with one T cell receptor (beta chain). This sample was included in a study of Ad26.COV2.S vaccination and SARS-CoV-2 variants. With 4 bases clipped from V and 6 bases from J, the junction kept 14 bases outside the gene matches. The CDR3 is 16 amino acids. Germline lookup yields CDR1 GTSNPN and CDR2 SVGIG (reference sequence). This table comes from immunoSEQ multiplex PCR, and its TCRdb copy is limited to in-frame clones, with some not included. The data contain around 240,000 clones, around 89% of them singletons. As to treatment: around 19 received Ad26.COV2.S at low or high dose, single or two shots; roughly five received placebo; per-sample allocation not given. Material that was analyzed had been drawn on day 63 after the first vaccine or placebo injection.

This sequence originates from a person aged 18 to 65 who received the Ad26.COV2.S COVID-19 vaccine or a placebo. The V call is TRBV30, the J call TRBJ2-1; 8 nucleotides line up with TRBD1. Sample: peripheral blood, taken in a trial of Ad26.COV2.S vaccine versus placebo. CDR3 sequence: CAWKIRGQGALNEQFF. The CDR3 DNA sequence: TGTGCCTGGAAAATCAGGGGTCAGGGGGCGCTCAATGAGCAGTTCTTC.